Listed below are T cell receptor beta chains from one sample, sequenced in a study of blood T cell repertoires in COVID-19. The repertoire was sequenced with immunoSEQ multiplex PCR; TCRdb's copy has only in-frame clones and lacks some. The sample includes fewer than 350,000 clones, under 95% seen only once; the top ten take about 2.3%. Sequencing was done on a sample of PBMCs or T cells enriched from blood (not recorded which). Every receptor here comes from a woman between 40 and 50 years old with acute COVID-19. CDR3s include the opening cysteine and the closing phenylalanine or tryptophan. Each record gives: clone size, J gene, V gene, D gene, CDR3 protein, CDR3 DNA. A D gene is named only where the DNA matches it firmly. Not all rows give a size; the values are once, few, many and, for expanded clones, a class.

- TRBJ2-3 TRBV12-5 - CASGLGRASTDTQYF TGTGCTAGTGGTTTGGGGCGGGCCTCCACAGATACGCAGTATTTT
- TRBJ2-7 TRBV3-1/TRBV3-2 - CASSYRRDSTYEQYF TGTGCCAGCAGCTACCGGCGGGACTCTACCTACGAGCAGTACTTC
few TRBJ2-7 TRBV7-2 - CASSLATEYEQYF TGTGCCAGCAGCTTAGCTACAGAGTACGAGCAGTACTTC
- TRBJ1-4 TRBV5-1 - CASSLTGPNEKLFF TGCGCCAGCAGCTTGACAGGGCCTAATGAAAAACTGTTTTTT
- TRBJ1-4 TRBV15 - CATSNRQATNEKLFF TGTGCCACCAGCAACCGACAGGCAACTAATGAAAAACTGTTTTTT
- TRBJ1-2 TRBV19 - CASNQLLNSGYGYTF TGTGCCAGTAATCAACTTCTGAATTCCGGCTATGGCTACACCTTC
few TRBJ1-2 TRBV5-6 TRBD1 CASGGLTGEVHGYTF TGTGCCAGCGGGGGACTGACAGGGGAGGTCCATGGCTACACCTTC
- TRBJ1-4 TRBV3-1/TRBV3-2 TRBD1 CASSPTGANEKLFF TGTGCCAGCAGCCCGACAGGGGCTAATGAAAAACTGTTTTTT
few TRBJ1-5 TRBV19 TRBD1 CASSILGQLNQPQHF TGTGCCAGTAGTATTCTGGGACAGCTCAATCAGCCCCAGCATTTT
- TRBJ1-5 TRBV12-5 - CASGPNQPQHF TGTGCTAGTGGCCCTAATCAGCCCCAGCATTTT
- TRBJ2-7 TRBV10-3 - CAISEPGDEQYF TGTGCCATCAGTGAGCCCGGAGACGAGCAGTACTTC
- TRBJ2-5 TRBV7-2 TRBD2 CASSSYGRGETQYF TGTGCCAGCAGCTCCTACGGGCGGGGGGAGACCCAGTACTTC
- TRBJ2-2 TRBV5-5 - CASSLLVTGNTGELFF TGTGCCAGCAGCTTGCTGGTAACAGGGAACACCGGGGAGCTGTTTTTT
- TRBJ2-3 TRBV9 - CASSGRGSTDTQYF TGTGCCAGCAGCGGTCGGGGGTCAACAGATACGCAGTATTTT
- TRBJ2-7 TRBV4-1 - CASSQILANSYEQYF TGCGCCAGCAGCCAAATTCTGGCCAACTCCTACGAGCAGTACTTC
once TRBJ2-7 TRBV6-5 TRBD1 CASRRGGQGYEQYF TGTGCCAGCAGGAGGGGGGGACAGGGTTACGAGCAGTACTTC